A selection of T cell receptor beta chains follows, all from one sample in a study of blood T cell repertoires in COVID-19. Clones were read by immunoSEQ multiplex PCR, and TCRdb kept only the in-frame ones, dropping some. The sample lists about 300,000 clones, about 89% seen once, with under 3% in the top ten. The sample taken for sequencing was PBMCs or T cells enriched from blood (not recorded which). The receptors here all came from a young woman who had recovered from COVID-19. Each CDR3 is given with its conserved first and last residue. The D gene is left open where the match is weak. Some rows mark clone size as missing; the rest say once, few, many or name a class of expanded clone.

TRBD1,TRBV6-5,NA,TRBJ1-2,TGTGCCAGCAGTTCCCTGGACAGGCCGTATGGCTACACCTTC,CASSSLDRPYGYTF
TRBD1,TRBV11-3,NA,TRBJ2-7,TGTGCCAGCAGCTTAGGAACGACAGGGCCGCCCTACGAGCAGTACTTC,CASSLGTTGPPYEQYF
NA,TRBV13,NA,TRBJ1-2,TGTGCCAGCAGCCCAGGCGTCTATGGCTACACCTTC,CASSPGVYGYTF
TRBD2,TRBV3-1/TRBV3-2,NA,TRBJ2-2,TGTGCCAGCAGCCCGAGGACTAGCGGGAGCACCGGGGAGCTGTTTTTT,CASSPRTSGSTGELFF
TRBD1,TRBV2,few,TRBJ1-5,TGTGCCAGCAGTGCCCCGGGACAGGGGGTGACGGCCCAGCATTTT,CASSAPGQGVTAQHF
TRBD1,TRBV29-1,NA,TRBJ2-2,TGCAGCACCCGGGACAGGGGGGATGCCGGGGAGCTGTTTTTT,CSTRDRGDAGELFF
NA,TRBV5-8,NA,TRBJ2-5,TGTGCCAGCAGCCTGGAGACTTCCGAGTACCAAGAGACCCAGTACTTC,CASSLETSEYQETQYF
TRBD1,TRBV6-2/TRBV6-3,NA,TRBJ1-1,TGTGCCAGCAGTTACTTAAAGGGGTCCGACAGGGATGCTTTCTTT,CASSYLKGSDRDAFF
TRBD1,TRBV7-2,NA,TRBJ1-6,TGTGCCAGCAGCCCCCGGGACAGGGGTAATTCACCCCTCCACTTT,CASSPRDRGNSPLHF
TRBD2,TRBV30,NA,TRBJ2-5,TGTGCCTGGAGCGAGGGACTAGCGGGAGAGACCCAGTACTTC,CAWSEGLAGETQYF
NA,TRBV30,NA,TRBJ2-7,TGTGCCTGGAGTGTAGGGGGTGGCTTAAGGAACGAGCAGTACTTC,CAWSVGGGLRNEQYF
TRBD1,TRBV2,NA,TRBJ1-6,TGTGCCAGCAGTGAACCAACAGGGGGAGGATATAATTCACCCCTCCACTTT,CASSEPTGGGYNSPLHF
NA,TRBV11-3,NA,TRBJ1-4,TGTGCCAGCAGCCCATCCGGGGGGCTGATTCGGACTACAACTAATGAAAAACTGTTTTTT,CASSPSGGLIRTTTNEKLFF
TRBD1,TRBV3-1/TRBV3-2,NA,TRBJ2-5,TGTGCCAGCGCTGCGGGACAGGGAGGCGAGACCCAGTACTTC,CASAAGQGGETQYF
NA,TRBV29-1,NA,TRBJ2-7,TGCAGCACCCGCGGCGGGGAGGCCTACGAGCAGTACTTC,CSTRGGEAYEQYF
NA,TRBV11-2,once,TRBJ2-7,TGTGCCAGCAGCTTCGGCAGGAGGAGCTCCTACGAGCAGTACTTC,CASSFGRRSSYEQYF
TRBD2,TRBV11-2,NA,TRBJ2-7,TGTGCCAGCAGCTTAGTCCTTGGCGGGGGCTCCTACGAGCAGTACTTC,CASSLVLGGGSYEQYF
NA,TRBV28,NA,TRBJ1-1,TGTGCCAGCAGTTTACCCTCAGGCCTGGGAGCTGAAGCTTTCTTT,CASSLPSGLGAEAFF
TRBD1,TRBV7-9,NA,TRBJ2-3,TGTGCCAGCAGCTTAGCGACAGGGCTTTTTTCAGATACGCAGTATTTT,CASSLATGLFSDTQYF
NA,TRBV10-2,NA,TRBJ2-1,TGCGCCAGCAGTGAGCCCGACTGGTCTCGTAATGAGCAGTTCTTC,CASSEPDWSRNEQFF
NA,TRBV5-1,NA,TRBJ2-7,TGCGCCAGCAGCCTACAGGGTAACTCCTACGAGCAGTACTTC,CASSLQGNSYEQYF
TRBD2,TRBV7-9,NA,TRBJ2-7,TGTGCCAGCAGCTTATGGGCTAGCGGGGGCTACGAGCAGTACTTC,CASSLWASGGYEQYF
NA,TRBV30,once,TRBJ1-5,TGTGCCTGGAACAGGGTGAATCAGCCCCAGCATTTT,CAWNRVNQPQHF
TRBD1,TRBV6-1,NA,TRBJ2-1,TGTGCCAGCAGTGCCTCCCGGGACAGTACCTACAATGAGCAGTTCTTC,CASSASRDSTYNEQFF
TRBD1,TRBV6-5,NA,TRBJ1-2,TGTGCCAGCAGCCGGGACAGACTTAACTATGGCTACACCTTC,CASSRDRLNYGYTF
TRBD2,TRBV5-4,NA,TRBJ2-1,TGTGCCAGCAGCCTTCGGGCTAGCGGGAGCTCCTACAATGAGCAGTTCTTC,CASSLRASGSSYNEQFF
NA,TRBV6-1,NA,TRBJ2-3,TGTGCCAGCAGTGAAGTTTGGCCTTTCAAAAGCACAGATACGCAGTATTTT,CASSEVWPFKSTDTQYF
NA,TRBV30,NA,TRBJ1-5,TGTGCCTGGAGCTTTGGGACACCCGGCAATCAGCCCCAGCATTTT,CAWSFGTPGNQPQHF
TRBD1,TRBV2,NA,TRBJ2-2,TGTGCCAGCAGTGCGGGACAGGGGCCCGGGGAGCTGTTTTTT,CASSAGQGPGELFF
NA,TRBV29-1,NA,TRBJ2-7,TGCAGCGTTGAGCAGGCAGGTTACGAGCAGTACTTC,CSVEQAGYEQYF
NA,TRBV10-1,once,TRBJ1-1,TGCGCCAGCAGTGAGGCGGGGGCCGGCACTGAAGCTTTCTTT,CASSEAGAGTEAFF
TRBD2,TRBV15,once,TRBJ2-1,TGTGCCACCAGCCCGGGCGGGAGGTCCTACAATGAGCAGTTCTTC,CATSPGGRSYNEQFF
NA,TRBV15,once,TRBJ1-1,TGTGCCACCAGCAGGGGGGGGTCCATGAACACTGAAGCTTTCTTT,CATSRGGSMNTEAFF